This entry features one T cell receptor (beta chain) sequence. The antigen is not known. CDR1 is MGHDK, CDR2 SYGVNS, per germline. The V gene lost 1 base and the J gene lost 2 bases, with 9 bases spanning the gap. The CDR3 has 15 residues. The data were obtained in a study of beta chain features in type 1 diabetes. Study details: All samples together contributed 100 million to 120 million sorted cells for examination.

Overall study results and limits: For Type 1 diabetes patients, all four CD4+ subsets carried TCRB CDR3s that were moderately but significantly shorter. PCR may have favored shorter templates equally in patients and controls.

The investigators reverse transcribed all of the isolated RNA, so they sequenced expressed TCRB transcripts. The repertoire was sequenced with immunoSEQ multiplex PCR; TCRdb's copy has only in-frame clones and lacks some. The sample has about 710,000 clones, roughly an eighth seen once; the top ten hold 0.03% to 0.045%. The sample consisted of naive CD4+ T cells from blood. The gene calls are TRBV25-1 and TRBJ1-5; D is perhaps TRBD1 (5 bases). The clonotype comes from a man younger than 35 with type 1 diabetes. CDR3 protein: CASSESGGGNQPQHF. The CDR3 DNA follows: TGTGCCAGCAGTGAATCGGGAGGGGGCAATCAGCCCCAGCATTTT. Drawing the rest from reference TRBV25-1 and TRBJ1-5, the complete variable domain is EADIYQTPRYLVIGTGKKITLECSQTMGHDKMYWYQQDPGMELHLIHYSYGVNSTEKGDLSSESTVSRIRTEHFPLTLESARPSHTSQYLCASSESGGGNQPQHFGDGTRLSIL.